This T cell receptor (beta chain) emerged from a study of control samples from healthy donors and cancer patients. The V end lost 2 bases, the J end lost 8 bases, and 10 bases lay between the germline ends. CDR3 length: 14 amino acids. Germline V gives CDR1 KGHSH, CDR2 LQKENI. Data came from immunoSEQ multiplex PCR; TCRdb stores just in-frame clones and leaves some out. The data contain approximately 94,000 clones, more than 85% of them singletons. Sequencing was done on a sample of blood. This receptor was identified in a woman aged 50 to 60 in good health. The chain employs TRBV18 and TRBJ1-6, with D maybe TRBD1 (5 bases). CDR3 protein: CASSPSGADSPLHF. For the CDR3, the DNA is TGTGCCAGCTCACCATCCGGGGCCGATTCACCCCTCCACTTT.